This entry concerns a single TCR beta chain. In the original workflow: Researchers report that nucleated cell counts were estimated from reference gene primer amplification. The repertoire was sequenced with immunoSEQ multiplex PCR; TCRdb's copy has only in-frame clones and lacks some. That table furnishes V, J and clone size, whereas the DNA furnished D and trimming. The data contain 20,000 to 25,000 clones, 80% of them singletons. This sample stems from a study of blood T cell repertoires in COVID-19. Study-wide background: Both acute and convalescent COVID-19 samples were obtained from the United States, Italy and Spain.

Unmatched junction bases numbered 10, after V lost 0 bases and J lost 8 bases. Germline CDR1 reads SGDLS; CDR2 reads YYNGEE. The CDR3 length is 15 residues. The clonotype was recovered from a man between 60 and 75 years old with active COVID-19. Input material: peripheral blood. This chain connects TRBV9 to TRBJ1-2; 7 positions agree with TRBD1. The CDR3 region has the DNA TGTGCCAGCAGCGTAGGTTTGGGACAGATGGGAGGCTACACCTTC. Translating it yields CASSVGLGQMGGYTF.